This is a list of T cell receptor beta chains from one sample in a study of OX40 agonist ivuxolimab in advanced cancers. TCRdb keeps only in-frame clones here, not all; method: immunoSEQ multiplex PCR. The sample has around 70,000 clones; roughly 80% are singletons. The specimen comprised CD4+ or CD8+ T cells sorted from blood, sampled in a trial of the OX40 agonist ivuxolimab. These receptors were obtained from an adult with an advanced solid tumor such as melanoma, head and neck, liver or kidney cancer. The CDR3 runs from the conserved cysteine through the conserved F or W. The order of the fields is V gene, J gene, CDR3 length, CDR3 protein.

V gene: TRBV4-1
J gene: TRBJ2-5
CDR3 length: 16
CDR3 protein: CASSQDPGGQQETQYF

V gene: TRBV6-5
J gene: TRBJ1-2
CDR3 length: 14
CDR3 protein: CASSRGGQVEGYTF

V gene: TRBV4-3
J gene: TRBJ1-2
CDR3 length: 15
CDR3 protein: CASSQDSIRGHGYTF

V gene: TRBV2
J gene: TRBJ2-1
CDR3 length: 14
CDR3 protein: CASIRLAGYNEQFF

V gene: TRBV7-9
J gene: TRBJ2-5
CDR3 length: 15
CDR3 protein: CASSPPPDRGETQYF

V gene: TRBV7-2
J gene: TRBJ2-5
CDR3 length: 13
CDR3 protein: CASSLVGEETQYF

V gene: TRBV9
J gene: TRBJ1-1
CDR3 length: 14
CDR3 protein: CASSAKHDRARAFF

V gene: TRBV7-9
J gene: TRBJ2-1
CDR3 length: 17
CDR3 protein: CASSLTSGGVLYNEQFF

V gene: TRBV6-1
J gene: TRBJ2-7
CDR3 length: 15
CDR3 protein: CASSEDSATFYEQYF

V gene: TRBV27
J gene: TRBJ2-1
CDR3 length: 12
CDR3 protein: CASSLTAGEQFF